Listed below are T cell receptor beta chains from one sample, sequenced in a study of shared clonotypes between healthy human individuals. Profiled with immunoSEQ multiplex PCR; TCRdb holds only in-frame clones, not every one. The profile covers a few million clones, with over 85% appearing a single time and under 0.45% taken by the ten largest. The specimen sequenced was naive CD4+ T cells from PBMCs. The receptors originated from a man younger than 30 in good health. Some clones in this sample may be carry-over from other donors' samples. Both conserved end residues are part of each CDR3. D genes are given only for firm matches. Only some rows state a clone size, as once, few, many or a class for expanded clones.

j_call: TRBJ1-5; d_call: -; v_call: TRBV5-5; clone_size: few; cdr3_length: 13; cdr3_nt: TGTGCCAGCAGCTTAATAGAGGATCAGCCCCAGCATTTT; cdr3_aa: CASSLIEDQPQHF
j_call: TRBJ2-7; d_call: -; v_call: TRBV19; clone_size: once; cdr3_length: 15; cdr3_nt: TGTGCCAGTAGTATTAAGAGGGACGACGCCTACGAGCAGTACTTC; cdr3_aa: CASSIKRDDAYEQYF
j_call: TRBJ1-4; d_call: TRBD1; v_call: TRBV5-8; clone_size: -; cdr3_length: 17; cdr3_nt: TGTGCCAGCAGCCTATCCGGACAGGGTGCAACTAATGAAAAACTGTTTTTT; cdr3_aa: CASSLSGQGATNEKLFF
j_call: TRBJ2-7; d_call: -; v_call: TRBV6-1; clone_size: -; cdr3_length: 12; cdr3_nt: TGTGCCAGCACCTCGGGTTCCTACGAGCAGTACTTC; cdr3_aa: CASTSGSYEQYF
j_call: TRBJ1-1; d_call: TRBD1; v_call: TRBV18; clone_size: -; cdr3_length: 14; cdr3_nt: TGTGCCAGCTCGTTACAGGGGAAGAACACTGAAGCTTTCTTT; cdr3_aa: CASSLQGKNTEAFF
j_call: TRBJ1-2; d_call: -; v_call: TRBV28; clone_size: -; cdr3_length: 13; cdr3_nt: TGTGCCAGCAGTCTCGGACAGTCCTATGGCTACACCTTC; cdr3_aa: CASSLGQSYGYTF
j_call: TRBJ2-3; d_call: TRBD2; v_call: TRBV4-2; clone_size: once; cdr3_length: 14; cdr3_nt: TGTGCCAGCACCCGGGGCGGGAGCGCAGATACGCAGTATTTT; cdr3_aa: CASTRGGSADTQYF
j_call: TRBJ2-7; d_call: -; v_call: TRBV7-2; clone_size: -; cdr3_length: 13; cdr3_nt: TGTGCCAGCAGCCAGTTCTCAAGTTACGAGCAGTACTTC; cdr3_aa: CASSQFSSYEQYF
j_call: TRBJ1-2; d_call: -; v_call: TRBV29-1; clone_size: -; cdr3_length: 17; cdr3_nt: TGCAGCGTTGGCCTATTGAGACAGCCCGTGTGGAACTATGGCTACACCTTC; cdr3_aa: CSVGLLRQPVWNYGYTF
j_call: TRBJ2-3; d_call: TRBD2; v_call: TRBV5-1; clone_size: -; cdr3_length: 16; cdr3_nt: TGCGCCAGCAGCCCAGGACTAGCGGAAAGCACAGATACGCAGTATTTT; cdr3_aa: CASSPGLAESTDTQYF
j_call: TRBJ2-1; d_call: -; v_call: TRBV28; clone_size: -; cdr3_length: 17; cdr3_nt: TGTGCCAGCAGTTCTCAACCCGGACAGCCCGTTAGCAATGAGCAGTTCTTC; cdr3_aa: CASSSQPGQPVSNEQFF
j_call: TRBJ1-4; d_call: -; v_call: TRBV18; clone_size: -; cdr3_length: 16; cdr3_nt: TGTGCCAGCTCACCACGCCATTTAGGGGGTCGCGAAAAACTGTTTTTT; cdr3_aa: CASSPRHLGGREKLFF
j_call: TRBJ2-4; d_call: -; v_call: TRBV10-3; clone_size: -; cdr3_length: 17; cdr3_nt: TGTGCCATCAGTGAGTCGACACTAGTGGGAGGTTTGAACATTCAGTACTTC; cdr3_aa: CAISESTLVGGLNIQYF
j_call: TRBJ1-2; d_call: TRBD1; v_call: TRBV9; clone_size: -; cdr3_length: 14; cdr3_nt: TGTGCCAGCAGCGAGGGACAGGGGGAGTATGGCTACACCTTC; cdr3_aa: CASSEGQGEYGYTF
j_call: TRBJ2-5; d_call: TRBD1; v_call: TRBV29-1; clone_size: -; cdr3_length: 13; cdr3_nt: TGCAGCGCGACAGGGGCGACCCAAGAGACCCAGTACTTC; cdr3_aa: CSATGATQETQYF
j_call: TRBJ2-7; d_call: -; v_call: TRBV28; clone_size: -; cdr3_length: 14; cdr3_nt: TGTGCCAGCACCGAACGGGCAGGGTGGTCGGAGCAGTACTTC; cdr3_aa: CASTERAGWSEQYF
j_call: TRBJ1-2; d_call: -; v_call: TRBV18; clone_size: -; cdr3_length: 15; cdr3_nt: TGTGCCAGCTCACCACCGAGCCAGGCAAACTATGGCTACACCTTC; cdr3_aa: CASSPPSQANYGYTF
j_call: TRBJ2-1; d_call: TRBD2; v_call: TRBV5-4; clone_size: -; cdr3_length: 15; cdr3_nt: TGTGCCAGCAGTTCCCAATCTACGGGGGGCAATGAGCAGTTCTTC; cdr3_aa: CASSSQSTGGNEQFF
j_call: TRBJ2-1; d_call: -; v_call: TRBV27; clone_size: -; cdr3_length: 13; cdr3_nt: TGTGCCAGCAGTTCCCGGACTGCCACTGAGCAGTTCTTC; cdr3_aa: CASSSRTATEQFF
j_call: TRBJ2-1; d_call: TRBD2; v_call: TRBV5-1; clone_size: -; cdr3_length: 16; cdr3_nt: TGCGCCAGCAGCCTCGGACTAGCGGGAGCCTACAATGAGCAGTTCTTC; cdr3_aa: CASSLGLAGAYNEQFF
j_call: TRBJ2-2; d_call: -; v_call: TRBV19; clone_size: -; cdr3_length: 15; cdr3_nt: TGTGCCAGTAGTATTCCCAGGGGAAACACCGGGGAGCTGTTTTTT; cdr3_aa: CASSIPRGNTGELFF
j_call: TRBJ1-6; d_call: -; v_call: TRBV4-2; clone_size: -; cdr3_length: 13; cdr3_nt: TGTGCCAGCAGCCAGGAGTTGAATTCACCCCTCCACTTT; cdr3_aa: CASSQELNSPLHF
j_call: TRBJ2-7; d_call: TRBD2; v_call: TRBV9; clone_size: -; cdr3_length: 14; cdr3_nt: TGTGCCAGCAGCGTAGTAGCGGGAGGGTACGAGCAGTACTTC; cdr3_aa: CASSVVAGGYEQYF
j_call: TRBJ2-3; d_call: TRBD2; v_call: TRBV19; clone_size: -; cdr3_length: 15; cdr3_nt: TGTGCCAGTAGCCTACCCGGGACTAACACAGATACGCAGTATTTT; cdr3_aa: CASSLPGTNTDTQYF